One and the same sample provided the 23 T cell receptor beta chains below, sequenced in a study of T cell repertoires in cytomegalovirus infection. These TCRs are of unknown antigen specificity. TCRdb re-analysed the reads in MiXCR, keeping a single row per CDR3 protein. The table has over 100,000 distinct CDR3 sequences, about 28% seen once. This specimen was CD8+ T cells from cultured PBMCs, taken from culture after CMV antigen stimulation. The receptors originated from a human donor in good health (CMV status not recorded). Some clones in this sample may be carry-over from other donors' samples.

The chain carries TRBV28 and TRBJ1-6; D not certain. Trimming removed 2 bases at V and 9 bases at J, with 11 bases between. The CDR3 is 14 residues long. CDR1 and CDR2 from the germline V gene are MDHEN and SYDVKM. CDR3 coding DNA: TGTGCCAGCAGTTTAAGCTCGGGAAGTTCACCCCTCCACTTT. It translates to CASSLSSGSSPLHF.

The V and J genes are TRBV27 and TRBJ2-7, with TRBD1 identical over 7 bases. The trim removed 3 bases at V and 6 bases at J, leaving 5 bases unmatched. The CDR3 is 13 residues long. The V gene's germline CDR1 is MNHEY and CDR2 SMNVEV (reference sequence). In nucleotides, the CDR3 is TGTGCCAGCAGTTTTCAGGGGGAGATCGAGCAGTACTTC. Translating it yields CASSFQGEIEQYF.

This sequence joins TRBV19 and TRBJ1-1; 9 positions match TRBD1. CDR3 length: 15 residues. Germline loops: CDR1 LNHDA, CDR2 SQIVND (reference sequence). Trimming removed 7 bases from V and 6 bases from J; junction bases left unmatched: 12. CDR3 amino acids: CASTTGQGLFSEAFF. In nucleotides, the CDR3 is TGTGCCAGTACCACCGGACAGGGGCTCTTTTCTGAAGCTTTCTTT.

This clonotype was counted a few times. The J gene is TRBJ2-5, the V gene TRBV7-6; a weak D match, TRBD2 (5 bases). The CDR3 has 14 residues. Per germline, CDR1 SGHVS and CDR2 FNYEAQ. V was clipped by 5 bases and J by 5 bases, with 15 bases between them. The CDR3 DNA follows: TGTGCCAGCAGCACCCGGGATTGGGAGGAGACCCAGTACTTC. It is translated as CASSTRDWEETQYF.

The rearrangement joins TRBV2 to TRBJ2-3, with no clear D. Trimming pared 6 bases from V and 0 bases from J, leaving 13 bases between. The CDR3 loop spans 15 amino acids. Germline V lookup: CDR1 SNHLY, CDR2 FYNNEI. The CDR3 nucleotides read TGTGCCAGCAGCCCGGGCCGAACTAGCACAGATACGCAGTATTTT. Protein: CASSPGRTSTDTQYF. Combining the CDR3 with reference TRBV2 and TRBJ2-3 gives the whole variable domain EPEVTQTPSHQVTQMGQEVILRCVPISNHLYFYWYRQILGQKVEFLVSFYNNEISEKSEIFDDQFSVERPDGSNFTLKIRSTKLEDSAMYFCASSPGRTSTDTQYFGPGTRLTVL.

To note about this clonotype: A read error may explain this, as a much larger clone is one base away. The J gene is TRBJ1-4, the V gene TRBV12-3 or TRBV12-4; weak D call: TRBD1 (5 bases). V lost 0 bases and J 8 bases, leaving 7 bases between the germline ends. The CDR3 extends over 13 amino acids. CDR3 amino acids: CASSLAGDEKLFF. The CDR3 DNA follows: TGTGCCAGCAGTTTAGCGGGGGACGAAAAACTGTTTTTT.

Only a few counts were recorded for this clonotype. The chain combines TRBV7-9 with TRBJ2-7, with TRBD2 as a possible D gene (7 bases). CDR3 size: 17 residues. V gave up 7 bases and J gave up 3 bases, with 25 bases separating them. Germline V gene data show CDR1 as SEHNR and CDR2 as FQNEAQ (reference sequence). The CDR3 DNA follows: TGTGCCAGCACCCCTCTGGTGCCCTGGGGGGGCCTCTACGAGCAGTACTTC. Protein sequence: CASTPLVPWGGLYEQYF.

Points on this clonotype: A much larger clone differs from this one at a single base, so this may be a read error. The chain uses TRBV7-2 and TRBJ2-1; 9 positions agree with TRBD2. Germline V gives CDR1 SGHTA, CDR2 FQGNSA. The CDR3 length is 17 residues. The CDR3 is CVSSLATPAGGYNEQFF. The DNA for the CDR3 is TGTGTCAGCAGCTTAGCCACCCCAGCGGGGGGTTACAATGAGCAGTTCTTC.

V is TRBV2 and J is TRBJ2-1; D gene ambiguous. This CDR3 contains 17 residues. The V gene's germline CDR1 is SNHLY and CDR2 FYNNEI. Trimming cost V 4 bases and J 4 bases, with 20 bases left between them. The CDR3 DNA sequence: TGTGCCAGCAGTGCGCTGAAGGACCGTAATTCGTACAATGAGCAGTTCTTC. It translates to CASSALKDRNSYNEQFF.

The sample holds many counts of this clonotype. The J gene is TRBJ2-7, the V gene TRBV12-3 or TRBV12-4; D is ambiguous. The V gene lost 5 bases and the J gene lost 6 bases, with 14 bases spanning the gap. This CDR3 spans 13 amino acids. CDR3 loop: CASSPLWAREQYF. In DNA, the CDR3 is TGTGCCAGCAGTCCCCTTTGGGCCCGCGAGCAGTACTTC.

V gene TRBV27 combines with J gene TRBJ1-2; D may be TRBD1 (6 bases). CDR1 is MNHEY, CDR2 SMNVEV, per germline (reference sequence). The V end lost 6 bases, the J end lost 2 bases, and 10 bases lay between the germline ends. CDR3 length: 13 residues. In DNA form, the CDR3 reads TGTGCCAGCAGCCTGGGGACAAACTATGGCTACACCTTC. Its protein product is CASSLGTNYGYTF.

This clonotype appeared many times. The J gene is TRBJ2-7, the V gene TRBV7-2; D is undetermined. The germline V gene encodes CDR1 SGHTA and CDR2 FQGNSA. V lost 2 bases and J lost 3, with 14 bases in between. This CDR3 spans 15 amino acids. The CDR3 here is CASSLTTSPLYEQYF. CDR3 nucleotides: TGTGCCAGCAGCTTAACGACATCACCTCTCTACGAGCAGTACTTC.

At least ten counts were recorded for this clonotype. Written as DNA, the CDR3 is TGTGCCAGCAGCCACGGAGGAGGGGGCACTGAAGCTTTCTTT. Protein sequence: CASSHGGGGTEAFF. The chain uses TRBV7-9 and TRBJ1-1; D might be TRBD1 (6 bases). CDR1 SEHNR and CDR2 FQNEAQ come from the germline V gene (reference sequence). This CDR3 is 14 amino acids long. V was cut by 5 bases and J by 4 bases, with 14 bases left in between.

This clonotype is medium-sized. The chain has TRBV7-2 and TRBJ2-1, with D unresolved. CDR1 and CDR2 from the germline V gene are SGHTA and FQGNSA. This CDR3 has 13 residues. V dropped 8 bases and J dropped 0 bases, with 8 bases sitting between them. The CDR3 DNA reads as TGTGCCAGCGGCCAAACCTCCTACAATGAGCAGTTCTTC. Its translation: CASGQTSYNEQFF.

The J gene is TRBJ2-1, the V gene TRBV19; possibly TRBD1 for D (7 bases). Germline CDR1 and CDR2: LNHDA and SQIVND (reference sequence). The CDR3 runs to 14 residues. Trimming took off 5 bases at V and 7 bases at J, with 15 bases between the two ends. The CDR3 spells CASSATGAGNEQFF. CDR3 bases: TGTGCCAGTAGTGCAACAGGGGCGGGAAATGAGCAGTTCTTC.

The chain employs TRBV4-2 and TRBJ1-3; D not certain. Trimming stripped 0 bases from V and 4 bases from J, with 4 bases between. Germline lookup yields CDR1 LGHNA and CDR2 YNFKEQ. The CDR3 is 13 amino acids. The DNA of the CDR3 is TGTGCCAGCAGCCAAGATCCCGGAAACACCATATATTTT. Protein sequence: CASSQDPGNTIYF.

J is TRBJ1-2 and V is TRBV27; D is uncertain. Trimming took off 3 bases at V and 4 bases at J, with 12 bases between the two ends. CDR1 is MNHEY, CDR2 SMNVEV, per germline (reference sequence). The CDR3 contains 14 residues. This chain's CDR3 is CASSFLGQVYGYTF. DNA for the CDR3: TGTGCCAGCAGTTTCTTAGGGCAGGTCTATGGCTACACCTTC.

This clonotype appeared many times. The J gene is TRBJ1-5, the V gene TRBV6-2 or TRBV6-3; possible D gene TRBD1, 5 bases. The germline V and J ends were trimmed by 2 bases and 5 bases, with 10 bases remaining between them. Germline CDR1 is MNHEY and CDR2 is SVGEGT. This CDR3 is built from 14 residues. This chain's CDR3 is CASSYRGGYQPQHF. The CDR3, as DNA: TGTGCCAGCAGTTACCGGGGCGGCTATCAGCCCCAGCATTTT.

This clonotype was observed a few times. The V call is TRBV6-5, the J call TRBJ1-1, with D possibly being TRBD1 (6 bases). The CDR3 is 13 amino acids. Between the trimmed V and J ends, which lost 2 bases and 7 bases, there was a span of 11 bases. CDR1 and CDR2 (germline): MNHEY, SVGAGI. The CDR3 sequence is CASSYTGFGEAFF. The CDR3 DNA follows: TGTGCCAGCAGTTACACAGGGTTTGGTGAAGCTTTCTTT.

This clonotype occurred a few times. The chain couples TRBV28 to TRBJ1-5, with D perhaps matching TRBD1 (5 bases). Germline loops: CDR1 MDHEN, CDR2 SYDVKM. Trimming pared 5 bases from V and 7 bases from J, leaving 15 bases between. This CDR3 region has 14 residues. The CDR3 nucleotides are TGTGCCAGCAGTACGGGGGGTGTTGGACAGCCCCAGCATTTT. This encodes CASSTGGVGQPQHF.

This clonotype occurred once. V usage is TRBV7-9 and J usage is TRBJ2-1; 11 bases align to TRBD2. Losses at the gene ends were 5 bases for V and 8 bases for J; bases not matched to a gene: 2. This CDR3 is 13 amino acids long. Germline V gene data show CDR1 as SEHNR and CDR2 as FQNEAQ (reference sequence). CDR3 in DNA: TGTGCCAGCAGCCCGACTAGCGGGGATGAGCAGTTCTTC. This codes for CASSPTSGDEQFF. Full variable domain (outside the CDR3, taken from reference TRBV7-9 and TRBJ2-1): DTGVSQNPRHKITKRGQNVTFRCDPISEHNRLYWYRQTLGQGPEFLTYFQNEAQLEKSRLLSDRFSAERPKGSFSTLEIQRTEQGDSAMYLCASSPTSGDEQFFGPGTRLTVL.

In DNA form, the CDR3 reads TGTGCCAGCAGCCCATTCCTAAACCGGACTAGCGGGAACACCGGGGAGCTGTTTTTT. Translated, it gives CASSPFLNRTSGNTGELFF. This rearrangement joins TRBV3-1 to TRBJ2-2; 10 nucleotides line up with TRBD2. Germline V gene data show CDR1 as LGHDT and CDR2 as YNNKEL (reference sequence). This CDR3 has 19 residues. Unmatched junction bases numbered 12, after V lost 4 bases and J lost 1 base.

The chain is built from TRBV4-1 and TRBJ2-7; 7 positions match TRBD2. V gave up 0 bases and J gave up 3 bases; unmatched junction bases: 5. This CDR3 spans 15 amino acids. Germline V gene sequence: CDR1 MGHRA, CDR2 YSYEKL. CDR3 sequence: CASSQEEAGYYEQYF. Written as DNA, the CDR3 is TGCGCCAGCAGCCAAGAAGAAGCGGGGTACTACGAGCAGTACTTC.